The T cell receptor beta chain under discussion was sequenced for a study of OX40 agonist ivuxolimab in advanced cancers. On the study more broadly: Patients assigned to dose escalation were diagnosed with hepatocellular carcinoma, melanoma, renal cell or head and neck cancer. Cohort: about 80% men, mean age around 55, aged roughly 23 to 90.

Baseline was the first blood sampling point, followed by cycle 4 day 1 and cycle 7 day 1. TCRdb's table, derived via immunoSEQ multiplex PCR, lists solely in-frame clones and lacks some. The sample lists 70,000 or so clones; 90% were seen once. The V segment lost 5 bases and the J segment 3 bases; nucleotides outside the gene matches: 7. CDR3 length: 14 residues. The germline V gene encodes CDR1 MNHEY and CDR2 SVGAGI. This TCR was recovered from an adult with an advanced solid tumor such as melanoma, head and neck, liver or kidney cancer. The chain couples TRBV6-5 to TRBJ2-7; 7 bases match TRBD1. The specimen was CD4+ or CD8+ T cells sorted from blood, collected in a trial of the OX40 agonist ivuxolimab. The CDR3 region is CASSNQDRNYEQYF. The DNA for the CDR3 is TGTGCCAGCAGTAACCAGGACAGGAACTACGAGCAGTACTTC.